The clone carrying this T cell receptor (beta chain) has only one observation. Primers for the PCR totalled 60 Vbeta and 13 Jbeta. Produced via immunoSEQ multiplex PCR; TCRdb's table is partial and in-frame only. Here the sample spans 100,000 to 120,000 clones, around 72% being singletons. These data come from a study of cytomegalovirus exposure and HLA in healthy donors. Trimming removed 7 bases from V and 5 bases from J; junction bases left unmatched: 15. The CDR3 contains 17 residues. The germline V gene has CDR1 SGHDN and CDR2 FVKESK. The gene calls are TRBV14 and TRBJ2-2, with 8 bases matching TRBD2. This clonotype was sampled from a male donor in good health and CMV-seronegative. The sample consisted of PBMCs. CDR3 sequence (DNA): TGTGCCAGCAAAAAAGAAGGGCGATCGGGGGGGACCGGGGAGCTGTTTTTT. Protein sequence: CASKKEGRSGGTGELFF.